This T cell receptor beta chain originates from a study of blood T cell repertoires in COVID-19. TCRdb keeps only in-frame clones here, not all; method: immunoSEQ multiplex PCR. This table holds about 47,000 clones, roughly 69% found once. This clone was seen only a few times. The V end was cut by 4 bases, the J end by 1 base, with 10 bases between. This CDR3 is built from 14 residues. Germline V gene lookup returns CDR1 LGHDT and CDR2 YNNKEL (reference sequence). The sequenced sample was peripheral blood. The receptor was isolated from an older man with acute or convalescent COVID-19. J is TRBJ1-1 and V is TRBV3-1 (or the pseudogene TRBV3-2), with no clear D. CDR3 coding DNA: TGTGCCAGCAGCCCGGGCGAGGGGAACACTGAAGCTTTCTTT. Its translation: CASSPGEGNTEAFF.